This T cell receptor beta chain was captured by sequencing in a study of blood T cell repertoires in COVID-19. The V end was cut by 8 bases, the J end by 3 bases, with 17 bases between. The CDR3 loop spans 14 amino acids. CDR1 is MNHEY, CDR2 SMNVEV, per germline (reference sequence). Measured with immunoSEQ multiplex PCR; TCRdb has only the in-frame clones, and not every one. The data contain 220,000 or so clones, about 80% of them singletons. This chain connects TRBV27 to TRBJ2-7; possibly TRBD2 for D (5 bases). The material sequenced was peripheral blood. This clonotype was obtained from a woman aged 30 to 39 who had recovered from COVID-19. CDR3 DNA: TGTGCCAGCGCCGTGGGCAGGACTGTCTACGAGCAGTACTTC. As protein: CASAVGRTVYEQYF.